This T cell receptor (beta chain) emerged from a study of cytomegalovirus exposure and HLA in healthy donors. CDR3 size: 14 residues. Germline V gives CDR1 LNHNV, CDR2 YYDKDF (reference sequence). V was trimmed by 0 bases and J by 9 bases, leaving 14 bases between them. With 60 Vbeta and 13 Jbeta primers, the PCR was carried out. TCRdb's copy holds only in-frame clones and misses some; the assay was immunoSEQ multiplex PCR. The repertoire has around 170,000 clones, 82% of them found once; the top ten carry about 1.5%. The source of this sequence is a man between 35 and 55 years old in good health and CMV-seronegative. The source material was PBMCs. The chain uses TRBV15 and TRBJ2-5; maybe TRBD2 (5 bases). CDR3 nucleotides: TGTGCCACCAGCAGAGATGAGTACGAACTAGCCCAGTACTTC. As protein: CATSRDEYELAQYF. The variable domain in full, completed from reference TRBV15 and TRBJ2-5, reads DAMVIQNPRYQVTQFGKPVTLSCSQTLNHNVMYWYQQKSSQAPKLLFHYYDKDFNNEADTPDNFQSRRPNTSFCFLDIRSPGLGDTAMYLCATSRDEYELAQYFGPGTRLLVL.